The clone carrying this T cell receptor (beta chain) was seen a handful of times. As yet, its antigen is unknown. The data stem from a study of T cell repertoires in cytomegalovirus infection. Study as a whole: HLA-C-restricted CMV epitopes, recently identified, and well-studied HLA-B-restricted ones were used by the study. The public TCR beta signatures pointed to both CMV infection and matching HLA type.

CDR1 and CDR2 (germline): SGHVS, FNYEAQ. V was cut by 5 bases and J by 0 bases, with 2 bases left in between. This CDR3 comprises 12 residues. General observations from the study: What dominated the ex vivo response were HLA-C-restricted CMV-specific TCR beta clonotypes. Summed frequency of shared TCR beta families picked out CMV carriers who also had the relevant HLA.

TCRdb processed the reads anew with MiXCR; each CDR3 protein has one entry. The sample carries around 77,000 distinct CDR3 sequences, more than 20% recorded once. This chain links TRBV7-6 with TRBJ1-5, with D hard to call. Sequencing used CD8+ T cells from cultured PBMCs, obtained from culture after CMV antigen stimulation. This clonotype was obtained from a human donor in good health (CMV status not recorded). Some clones in this sample may be carry-over from other donors' samples. CDR3 loop: CASSLSNQPQHF. The CDR3, as DNA: TGTGCCAGCAGCCTTAGCAATCAGCCCCAGCATTTT.